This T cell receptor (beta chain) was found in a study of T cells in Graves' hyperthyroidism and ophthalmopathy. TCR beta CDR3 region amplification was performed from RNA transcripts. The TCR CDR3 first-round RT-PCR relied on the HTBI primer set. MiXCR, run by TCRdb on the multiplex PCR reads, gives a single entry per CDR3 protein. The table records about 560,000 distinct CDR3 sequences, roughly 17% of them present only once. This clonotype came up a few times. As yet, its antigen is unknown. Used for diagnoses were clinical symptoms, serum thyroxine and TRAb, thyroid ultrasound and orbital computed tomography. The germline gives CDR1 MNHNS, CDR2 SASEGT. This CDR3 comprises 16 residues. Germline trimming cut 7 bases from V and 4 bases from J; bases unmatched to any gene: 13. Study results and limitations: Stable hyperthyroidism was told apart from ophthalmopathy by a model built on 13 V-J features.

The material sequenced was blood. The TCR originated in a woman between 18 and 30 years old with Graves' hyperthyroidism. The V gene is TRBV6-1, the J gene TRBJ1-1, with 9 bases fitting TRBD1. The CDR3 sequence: CASIWTGVILITEAFF. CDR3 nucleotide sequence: TGTGCCAGCATCTGGACAGGGGTCATTCTGATCACTGAAGCTTTCTTT.